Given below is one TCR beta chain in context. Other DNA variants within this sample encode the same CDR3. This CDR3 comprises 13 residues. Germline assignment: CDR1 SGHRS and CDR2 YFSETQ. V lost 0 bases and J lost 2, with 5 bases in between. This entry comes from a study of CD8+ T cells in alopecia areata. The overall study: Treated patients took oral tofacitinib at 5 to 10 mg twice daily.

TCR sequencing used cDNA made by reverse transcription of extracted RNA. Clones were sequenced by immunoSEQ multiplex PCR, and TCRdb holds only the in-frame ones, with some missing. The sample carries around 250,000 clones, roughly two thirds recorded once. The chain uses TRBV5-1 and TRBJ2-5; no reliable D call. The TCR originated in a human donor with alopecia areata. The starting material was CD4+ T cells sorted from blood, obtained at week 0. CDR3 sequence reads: CASSLGVQETQYF. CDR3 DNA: TGCGCCAGCAGCTTGGGCGTTCAAGAGACCCAGTACTTC. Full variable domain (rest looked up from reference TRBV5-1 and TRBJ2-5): KAGVTQTPRYLIKTRGQQVTLSCSPISGHRSVSWYQQTPGQGLQFLFEYFSETQRNKGNFPGRFSGRQFSNSRSEMNVSTLELGDSALYLCASSLGVQETQYFGPGTRLLVL.